What follows is one TCR beta chain and its context. V was pared by 5 bases and J by 7 bases, with 15 bases of the junction left unmatched. Germline V lookup: CDR1 SNHLY, CDR2 FYNNEI. CDR3 size: 16 residues. The data belong to a study of blood T cell repertoires in COVID-19. Turning to the study itself: Samples came from the United States, Italy and Spain, spanning acute and convalescent COVID-19. Sources were T cells, B-cell-depleted T cells, or PBMCs; the material itself was cDNA or gDNA.

This table comes from immunoSEQ multiplex PCR, and its TCRdb copy is limited to in-frame clones, with some not included. The sample lists about 190,000 clones; 70% to 90% were seen once. Sequencing input: peripheral blood. This clonotype originated in a woman aged 40 to 55 who had recovered from COVID-19. The chain combines TRBV2 with TRBJ1-2; 8 bases align to TRBD1. The CDR3 DNA follows: TGTGCCAGCAGTCCGACTCAATTCGGACAGGGCCCTGGCTACACCTTC. This translates into CASSPTQFGQGPGYTF.